These 3 T cell receptor beta chains came from one sample sequenced in a study of blood T cell repertoires in COVID-19. TCRdb's copy holds only in-frame clones and misses some; the assay was immunoSEQ multiplex PCR. The sample records about 260,000 clones, about nine tenths being singletons. Material for sequencing was peripheral blood. Receptors were obtained from a woman aged 40 to 50 who had recovered from COVID-19.

The gene calls are TRBV5-1 and TRBJ1-2; TRBD1 matches 10 bases. The CDR3 is 16 residues long. Trimming took 3 bases from V and 2 from J; bases not matched to a gene: 7. CDR1 and CDR2 (germline): SGHRS, YFSETQ. The CDR3 coding sequence is TGCGCCAGCAGCTCCCGGGACAGGGGAACAAACTATGGCTACACCTTC. It translates to CASSSRDRGTNYGYTF.

V usage is TRBV4-1 and J usage is TRBJ2-1; 10 nucleotides match TRBD1. CDR1 MGHRA and CDR2 YSYEKL come from the germline V gene. After removal of 4 bases from V and 7 bases from J, the junction contained 10 bases not matched to a gene. This CDR3 is built from 16 residues. The CDR3 region has the DNA TGCGCCAGCAGCCCCCGGACAGGGGGATTTGGTAATGAGCAGTTCTTC. As protein: CASSPRTGGFGNEQFF.

This clone has a single count. The V call is TRBV27, the J call TRBJ1-1; D remains ambiguous. V was trimmed by 5 bases and J by 1 base, leaving 17 bases between them. The CDR3 has 16 residues. Per the germline V gene, CDR1 is MNHEY and CDR2 is SMNVEV (reference sequence). CDR3 sequence: CASSPLPLAQNTEAFF. Written as DNA, the CDR3 is TGTGCCAGCAGTCCCCTACCCCTAGCCCAGAACACTGAAGCTTTCTTT.